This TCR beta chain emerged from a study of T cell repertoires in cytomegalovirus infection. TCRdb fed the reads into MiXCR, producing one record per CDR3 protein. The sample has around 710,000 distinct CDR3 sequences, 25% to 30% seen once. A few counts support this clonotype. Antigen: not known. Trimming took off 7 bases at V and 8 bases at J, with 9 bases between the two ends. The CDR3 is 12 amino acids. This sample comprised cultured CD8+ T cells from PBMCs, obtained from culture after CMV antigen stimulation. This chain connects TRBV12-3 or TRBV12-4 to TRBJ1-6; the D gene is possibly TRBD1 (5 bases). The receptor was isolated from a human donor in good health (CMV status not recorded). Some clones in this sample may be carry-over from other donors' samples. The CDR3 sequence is CASTDRYSPLHF. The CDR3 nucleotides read TGTGCCAGCACAGACAGATATTCACCCCTCCACTTT.